This T cell receptor beta chain was retrieved from a study of T cell repertoires in cytomegalovirus infection. Study as a whole: Well-studied HLA-B-restricted CMV epitopes were used in the study alongside recently identified HLA-C-restricted ones. Public signatures in TCR beta pointed to CMV infection and matching HLA type.

CDR1 is SGDLS, CDR2 YYNGEE, per germline. The CDR3 extends over 15 amino acids. Losses at the gene ends were 4 bases for V and 4 bases for J; bases not matched to a gene: 6. Whole-study findings and limits: The ex vivo response showed dominance by HLA-C-restricted CMV-specific TCR beta clonotypes. Individuals carrying CMV plus the relevant HLA were identified by cumulative frequency of public TCR beta families.

TCRdb analysed the reads with MiXCR anew, one entry per CDR3 protein. The sample lists 450,000 to 600,000 distinct CDR3 sequences; around a third were seen once. This clonotype has only a few counts. What it binds is not known. The material was cultured PBMCs, obtained from culture after CMV antigen stimulation. This rearrangement joins TRBV9 to TRBJ1-5, with 9 bases lining up with TRBD1. The TCR comes from a human donor in good health (CMV status not recorded). Some clones in this sample may be carry-over from other donors' samples. The DNA for the CDR3 is TGTGCCAGCAGCTCTTCCGGGACAGGGAATCAGCCCCAGCATTTT. Protein product: CASSSSGTGNQPQHF.